This entry lists 3 T cell receptor beta chains sequenced from one sample in a study of blood T cell repertoires in COVID-19. Produced via immunoSEQ multiplex PCR; TCRdb's table is partial and in-frame only. The sample contains some 240,000 clones, around 82% of which appear only once. The sample taken for sequencing was peripheral blood. These receptors originate from a woman aged 70-85 years with acute or convalescent COVID-19.

The chain employs TRBV7-2 and TRBJ2-7; 9 bases map to TRBD1. The J segment lost 10 bases and the V segment lost 0 bases, leaving 7 bases of the junction unmatched. This CDR3 comprises 14 residues. Per germline, CDR1 SGHTA and CDR2 FQGNSA. In DNA, the CDR3 is TGTGCCAGCAGCTTAGCTCGGCGGGACAGGGAACAGTACTTC. Translating gives CASSLARRDREQYF.

The chain combines TRBV7-3 with TRBJ2-7; TRBD1 is a possible D gene (5 bases). Trimming removed 1 base from V and 8 bases from J, with 21 bases in between. The length of the CDR3 is 16 residues. Germline CDR1 and CDR2: SGHTA and FQGTGA. CDR3 residues: CASSLKGSDSSHKQYF. The CDR3 DNA reads as TGTGCCAGCAGCTTAAAGGGGTCTGACAGTTCTCATAAGCAGTACTTC.

This clone was detected a few times. The chain combines TRBV19 with TRBJ1-5; perhaps TRBD1 as D (6 bases). CDR1 is LNHDA and CDR2 is SQIVND in the germline V gene (reference sequence). Trimming stripped 7 bases from V and 2 bases from J, with 12 bases between. The CDR3 runs to 14 residues. CDR3 in amino acids: CASNDRYRNQPQHF. DNA for the CDR3: TGTGCCAGTAATGACAGGTACCGCAATCAGCCCCAGCATTTT.